The 10 T cell receptor beta chains presented below share a single source sample, sequenced in a study of OX40 agonist ivuxolimab in advanced cancers. TCRdb's table, derived via immunoSEQ multiplex PCR, lists solely in-frame clones and lacks some. This sample has roughly 34,000 clones, with around 70% found just once. The source was CD4+ or CD8+ T cells sorted from blood, collected in a trial of the OX40 agonist ivuxolimab. The receptors stem from an adult with an advanced solid tumor such as melanoma, head and neck, liver or kidney cancer.

This clone was counted once. The chain couples TRBV11-3 to TRBJ2-3; D is undetermined. V shed 2 bases and J shed 2 bases, with 11 bases lying between them. Germline V gene data show CDR1 as SGHNT and CDR2 as YENEEA. CDR3 length equals 15 residues. The CDR3 spells CASSLHGWITDTQYF. In nucleotides, the CDR3 is TGTGCCAGCAGCTTACACGGGTGGATCACAGATACGCAGTATTTT.

This clone was picked up a small number of times. Different DNA sequences within this sample yield the same CDR3. CDR3 DNA sequence: TGCGCCAGCAGCCAGCAGGGGGCGTCCTATGGCTACACCTTC. It encodes CASSQQGASYGYTF. The J gene is TRBJ1-2, the V gene TRBV4-1; 8 bases are a match to TRBD1. Trimming took 3 bases from V and 4 from J; bases not matched to a gene: 4. Germline CDR1 reads MGHRA; CDR2 reads YSYEKL. The CDR3 is 14 amino acids.

The gene calls are TRBV9 and TRBJ1-2; 7 nucleotides line up with TRBD1. The V and J ends lost 0 bases and 0 bases, in that order; junction bases with no gene match: 8. Germline values: CDR1 SGDLS, CDR2 YYNGEE. The CDR3 sequence is 17 residues long. For the CDR3, the DNA is TGTGCCAGCAGCGTAGAGACCGGGACAGATGCTAACTATGGCTACACCTTC. It encodes CASSVETGTDANYGYTF.

The V call is TRBV30, the J call TRBJ2-1; tentative D call: TRBD1 (6 bases). Trimming took off 7 bases at V and 8 bases at J, with 12 bases between the two ends. Germline CDR1 and CDR2: GTSNPN and SVGIG (reference sequence). The CDR3 has 11 residues. CDR3 nucleotide sequence: TGTGCCTTATTACAGGGACATGAGCAGTTCTTC. Translation: CALLQGHEQFF.

The CDR3 DNA sequence: TGTGCCAGCAGCCAAGATCGGCCGTCCTCTGGAAACACCATATATTTT. Amino acids: CASSQDRPSSGNTIYF. The chain uses TRBV4-2 and TRBJ1-3; no definite D call. V lost 0 bases, J lost 0 bases, and 9 bases lay in between. CDR3 size: 16 residues. Germline V gives CDR1 LGHNA, CDR2 YNFKEQ.

This clone rates as medium-sized (0.01 to 0.1%). This chain joins TRBV23-1 and TRBJ1-1, with D possibly being TRBD1 (6 bases). TRBV23-1 is sorted into the ORF group, with uncertain function. V was shortened by 3 bases and J by 1 base, with 12 bases between the two germline ends. The CDR3 is 15 residues long. The CDR3 loop reads CASSQVPGQNTEAFF. CDR3 nucleotides: TGCGCCAGCAGTCAGGTTCCGGGACAGAACACTGAAGCTTTCTTT.

The chain recombines TRBV6-5 with TRBJ1-1; TRBD1 agrees at 8 bases. The V segment lost 7 bases and the J segment 6 bases; nucleotides outside the gene matches: 7. CDR1 is MNHEY, CDR2 SVGAGI, per germline. The CDR3 runs 13 residues. The CDR3 DNA sequence: TGTGCCAGCACCAGACAGGGGAGGGCTGAAGCTTTCTTT. Translated: CASTRQGRAEAFF.

The chain combines TRBV5-8 with TRBJ1-5; D unclear. This CDR3 contains 14 residues. Between the trimmed V and J ends, which lost 2 bases and 2 bases, there was a span of 8 bases. Per the germline V gene, CDR1 is SGHTS and CDR2 is YDEGEE. CDR3 amino acids: CASSFRAGNQPQHF. DNA of the CDR3: TGTGCCAGCAGCTTCCGGGCCGGCAATCAGCCCCAGCATTTT. Drawing the rest from reference TRBV5-8 and TRBJ1-5, the complete variable domain is EAGVTQSPTHLIKTRGQQATLRCSPISGHTSVYWYQQALGLGLQFLLWYDEGEERNRGNFPPRFSGRQFPNYSSELNVNALELEDSALYLCASSFRAGNQPQHFGDGTRLSIL.

The CDR3 here is CASSALTGGMTEAFF. CDR3 bases: TGTGCCAGCAGCGCATTAACAGGGGGCATGACTGAAGCTTTCTTT. This chain uses TRBV9 with TRBJ1-1; the match to TRBD1 covers 9 bases. V gave up 3 bases and J gave up 5 bases; unmatched junction bases: 8. Germline loops: CDR1 SGDLS, CDR2 YYNGEE. This CDR3 region has 15 residues.

The V call is TRBV20-1, the J call TRBJ1-1; the D is unclear. The CDR3 loop spans 11 amino acids. V was clipped by 1 base and J by 3 bases, with 3 bases between them. Germline-derived CDR1 and CDR2 are DFQATT and SNEGSKA (reference sequence). The CDR3 sequence is CSARADTEAFF. CDR3 DNA: TGCAGTGCTAGAGCGGACACTGAAGCTTTCTTT.